A single sample is the source of the 10 T cell receptor beta chains below, sequenced in a study of shared clonotypes between healthy human individuals. The table came from immunoSEQ multiplex PCR; TCRdb's copy has only in-frame clones and leaves some out. The table lists around 690,000 clones, about 92% of them singletons. The sequenced sample was memory CD8+ T cells from PBMCs. Sample subset: CD45RO+ cells pooled with CCR7-negative TemRA cells. The origin of the receptors is a man younger than 35 in good health. Some clones in this sample may be carry-over from other donors' samples.

The chain employs TRBV7-9 and TRBJ2-1, with D possibly matching TRBD2 (5 bases). CDR1 SEHNR and CDR2 FQNEAQ come from the germline V gene (reference sequence). V shed 1 base and J shed 2 bases, with 9 bases lying between them. CDR3 length equals 15 residues. CDR3 region: CASSLGDGTYNEQFF. As DNA, the CDR3 is TGTGCCAGCAGCTTAGGAGACGGGACCTACAATGAGCAGTTCTTC. Full variable domain (rest looked up from reference TRBV7-9 and TRBJ2-1): DTGVSQNPRHKITKRGQNVTFRCDPISEHNRLYWYRQTLGQGPEFLTYFQNEAQLEKSRLLSDRFSAERPKGSFSTLEIQRTEQGDSAMYLCASSLGDGTYNEQFFGPGTRLTVL.

This chain uses TRBV6-4 with TRBJ2-1; 8 nucleotides agree with TRBD2. V trimming: 0 bases; J trimming: 9 bases; junction bases outside the gene matches: 7. The CDR3 is made up of 15 amino acids. Germline CDR1 and CDR2: MRHNA and SNTAGT. DNA for the CDR3: TGTGCCAGCAGTGACTCGGAGCGGGAGATCGCTGAGCAGTTCTTC. Translating it yields CASSDSEREIAEQFF.

The chain is built from TRBV4-2 and TRBJ2-7, with 11 bases fitting TRBD2. V was clipped by 4 bases and J by 2 bases; unmatched bases: 4. The CDR3 has 15 amino acids. Germline CDR1 reads LGHNA; CDR2 reads YNFKEQ. CDR3 coding DNA: TGTGCCAGCAGCCTCCGACTAGCGGGAACCTACGAGCAGTACTTC. Residues: CASSLRLAGTYEQYF.

The chain employs TRBV29-1 and TRBJ2-1; D not resolved. Trimming cost V 4 bases and J 2 bases, with 9 bases left between them. Germline V gene lookup returns CDR1 SQVTM and CDR2 ANQGSEA. This CDR3 comprises 13 residues. The CDR3 DNA sequence: TGCAGCGTTGGTGGCAGCACCTACAATGAGCAGTTCTTC. This translates into CSVGGSTYNEQFF.

This rearrangement joins TRBV7-2 to TRBJ2-5; 8 bases are a match to TRBD2. CDR3 size: 15 residues. The V gene's germline CDR1 is SGHTA and CDR2 FQGNSA. V was pared by 0 bases and J by 1 base, with 1 base of the junction left unmatched. CDR3 sequence (DNA): TGTGCCAGCAGCTTAGCGCGGGGGGCCCAAGAGACCCAGTACTTC. Amino acids: CASSLARGAQETQYF.

V is TRBV7-3 and J is TRBJ2-1; possibly TRBD1 for D (6 bases). Looked up from germline, CDR1 is SGHTA and CDR2 is FQGTGA. V lost 1 base to trimming and J lost 2 bases, with 9 bases between them. The CDR3 is made up of 15 amino acids. CDR3 sequence reads: CASSLSAGAYNEQFF. The CDR3 DNA sequence: TGTGCCAGCAGCTTAAGCGCAGGGGCCTACAATGAGCAGTTCTTC.

The chain is built from TRBV28 and TRBJ1-4; D may be TRBD1 (6 bases). The V end lost 7 bases, the J end lost 9 bases, and 12 bases lay between the germline ends. This CDR3 region has 12 residues. CDR1 is MDHEN and CDR2 is SYDVKM in the germline V gene. The CDR3 spells CASTLQGKKLFF. The CDR3 DNA follows: TGTGCCAGCACCTTACAGGGAAAAAAACTGTTTTTT.

The chain couples TRBV10-2 to TRBJ2-5; D remains unclear. Trimming shortened V by 4 bases and J by 5 bases, and 17 bases separated the two germline ends. Per the germline V gene, CDR1 is WSHSY and CDR2 is SAAADI. The CDR3 is made up of 15 amino acids. The CDR3 DNA reads as TGCGCCAGCAGTGGGTGGGCTAGTTCAACGGAGACCCAGTACTTC. This translates into CASSGWASSTETQYF.

V is TRBV4-2 and J is TRBJ2-1; 8 positions match TRBD2. The CDR3 sequence is 12 residues long. Trimming took 10 bases from V and 4 from J; bases not matched to a gene: 3. Germline CDR1 and CDR2: LGHNA and YNFKEQ. Here the CDR3 reads CATTSGYNEQFF. The DNA for the CDR3 is TGTGCCACCACTAGCGGTTACAATGAGCAGTTCTTC.

The chain recombines TRBV6-6 with TRBJ2-3; D gene unclear. Germline lookup yields CDR1 MNHNY and CDR2 SVGAGI (reference sequence). The ends were cut back, 5 bases at V and 2 bases at J, with 14 bases in the middle. This CDR3 spans 15 amino acids. This chain's CDR3 is CASSKALPNTDTQYF. The CDR3 nucleotides are TGTGCCAGCAGTAAGGCCTTACCGAACACAGATACGCAGTATTTT.